The clone carrying this T cell receptor beta chain was detected many times. What it recognizes is unknown. This sample is part of a study of T cells in Graves' hyperthyroidism and ophthalmopathy. As for the study in general: Staff took peripheral blood when the initial diagnosis was made, before any treatment began. Study results and limitations: A model of 13 V-J pairs discriminated ophthalmopathy from stable hyperthyroidism.

Trimming left V 1 base short and J 3 bases short, with 13 bases between. The length of the CDR3 is 15 residues. The germline V gene encodes CDR1 DFQATT and CDR2 SNEGSKA (reference sequence). Patients aged 18 to 65 had newly diagnosed hyperthyroidism lasting under 2 months. At first hyperthyroidism diagnosis, before any ophthalmopathy symptoms, the blood sample was collected. RNA transcripts gave rise to amplified TCR beta CDR3 regions. The primer set for the first-round RT-PCR of the TCR CDR3 was HTBI. One entry per CDR3 protein, called by TCRdb with MiXCR from the multiplex PCR reads. The sample lists under 300,000 distinct CDR3 sequences, roughly 15% occurring once.

Sequencing was done on a sample of blood. The rearrangement joins TRBV20-1 to TRBJ2-1; perhaps D is TRBD1 or TRBD2 (5 bases each). The origin of this receptor is a woman aged 25 to 45 with Graves' hyperthyroidism that later progressed to Graves' ophthalmopathy. CDR3 sequence reads: CSARGDLGVYNEQFF. The CDR3 coding sequence is TGCAGTGCTAGAGGGGATTTGGGGGTCTACAATGAGCAGTTCTTC.